This T cell receptor (beta chain) was obtained from a study of cytomegalovirus exposure and HLA in healthy donors (dated by TCRdb to 2015 to 2018). At the level of the whole study: An earlier analysis of 550 to 700 of the donors reported more than 250 Gb of sequence data and some 120 million unique TCR beta sequences from about 180 million T cells. Roughly 310 gigabases of sequencing data and 70 million to 100 million unique TCR sequences were included in an early release covering around 650 HLA-typed donors. Of the roughly 410 genotyped donors, over 80% were placed in the genetic ancestry cluster associated with self-reported Caucasian donors. The study aimed to test whether signatures of past pathogen exposure could be identified by cataloging public T cell receptors. Using immunosequencing, the study profiled T cell repertoires from 550 to 750 subjects and related those repertoires to cytomegalovirus serostatus. Besides the first cohort of 500 to 700 subjects, a separate validation cohort made up of over a hundred different subjects was used. High-throughput TCR immunosequencing, statistical association of individual TCRs with disease status, and machine learning were combined to predict cytomegalovirus infection status. In a later analysis, previously published TCR beta repertoires from 666 donors were re-analyzed and high-resolution HLA genotyping was added so that TCR occurrence patterns could be studied. In the later analysis, no new phenotypic data were used to find candidate immune exposures; instead, reliance was placed on TCR beta sequences and their occurrence across donors. In an earlier analysis of 587 of the donors, high-throughput TCR beta sequencing was used to judge whether each TCR beta V gene segment behaved as functional or pseudogenic. Donor age, sex, ethnicity and CMV serostatus were collected together with the repertoire data. In a later genetic analysis, genome-wide SNP genotypes for about 55% of the roughly 700 donors were used, and that subset was treated as a discovery cohort. Every discovery cohort repertoire had been produced on one sequencing platform. Class I and class II HLA loci were covered by the typing at four-digit resolution. The number of typed donors differed by locus: about 620-630 for A, B, C, DRB1 and DQB1; 500 to 550 for DQA1; 600 to 610 for DPA1; and about 450 for DPB1. A handful of DR-DQ haplotypes were treated as single units for association and clustering because of strong linkage in the cohort. Across 300 to 500 genotyped donors of the cohort, an average of approximately 200,000 unique TCR beta nucleotide sequences per donor were sequenced, and roughly 20% of those sequences were non-productive.

Of note for this clone: Its antigen remains unidentified. No base-level quality is on record; no much larger clone is a single base apart.

From its cysteine to its phenylalanine, the CDR3 spans 14 amino acids. Just the 42-base CDR3 DNA is kept, in frame starting at base 1. Library generation was performed with the immunoSEQ multiplex PCR assay. For the multiplex PCR, a mixture combining 60 forward primers for TCR Vbeta segments and 13 reverse primers for TCR Jbeta segments was used. The CDR3 region of rearranged TCR beta genes was amplified from genomic DNA by a multiplex PCR assay. The Illumina HiSeq System was used to sequence the amplified TCR beta libraries as 87-base-pair reads. In the original analysis: Across the 640 or so repertoires, a later analysis counted 80 million or so unique TCR beta chains, roughly 11 million of which were shared by at least two donors. A nearest-neighbor algorithm error-corrected the raw reads and collapsed the reads into unique sequences, merging closely related sequences to remove PCR and sequencing errors. CDR3 sequences were aligned to IMGT reference sequences to assign V, D and J gene segments. Each retained sequence needed at least a six-nucleotide match to both a V gene segment and a J gene segment. Rearrangements were called productive when the CDR3 lacked stop codons and stayed in frame with V and J; all others were non-productive. Following IMGT convention, CDR3 was defined as the stretch from the second conserved V-encoded cysteine to the conserved J-encoded phenylalanine. Sequences without an unambiguous match to a single V gene segment were excluded from the earlier analysis of about 630 of the donors. An earlier analysis of roughly 590 of the donors called V segments functional above 56.7% productive rearrangements and segregating when the between-donor standard deviation exceeded 5%. A statistical classification framework was built to diagnose cytomegalovirus status from the catalog of TCR beta chain sequences. In a later analysis, V and J genes were assigned by comparing TCR nucleotide sequences against IMGT/GENE-DB human TR gene sequences. A later analysis assigned CDR3 sequences and most-parsimonious VDJ recombination scenarios with the TCRdist pipeline. In a later analysis, every TCR beta chain was defined by the combination of its CDR3 amino acid sequence and its V-gene family, and reads without a unique V-gene family were dropped. A later analysis removed 592 highly shared, low-generation-probability nucleotide sequences to deal with suspected cross-contamination and a sequencing artifact. For each public chain, a later analysis derived a clonal expansion index from normalized ranks of inferred template counts within each repertoire. In a later analysis, generation probabilities were computed with a VDJ recombination model fitted to out-of-frame rearrangements, and the resulting probabilities were checked against IGoR. A later analysis scored TCR-TCR, TCR-HLA and TCR-CMV co-occurrence with hypergeometric tests, applying a repertoire-size bias correction to TCR pairs. False discovery rates were estimated in a later analysis by permuting HLA or CMV assignments 20 times. In a later analysis, co-occurring TCRs were grouped using DBSCAN, with TCRdist sequence similarity added in when clustering inside HLA-allele-positive subsets. For co-occurrence clustering, repertoires with fewer than 30,000 or more than 120,000 public chains were excluded, along with five or six repertoires with anomalous nucleotide sharing. TCRdb took over this immuneACCESS table, retaining in-frame rearrangements with V and J assigned. Such tables are incomplete; in checked studies, under half of the missing clones stem from an unresolved V gene, and the remainder is unexplained. Clonal size and the V and J genes are those of that table, whereas D and trimming came from the DNA. The sample table records about 190,000 clones; roughly 80% of these occur just once. The ten largest clones capture approximately 6% of the sample.

In total, fewer than 750 healthy bone marrow donors made up the cohort. At the time of sampling, all cohort members were nominally healthy, though unrecorded immune exposures were likely present. The donor was CMV seropositive and belonged to the group of 250 to 300 seropositive cohort members. Every donor gave a peripheral blood sample, and the peripheral blood mononuclear cells from that sample were used for TCR beta sequencing. The Qiagen DNeasy Blood Extraction Kit was used to extract genomic DNA from the blood cell samples. What the work shows at the level of the full study, not this receptor alone: When HLA alleles, especially DR and DQ, strongly co-occurred, TCR associations were difficult to assign to individual alleles. Most TCR sequences were seen in very few donors, while some public TCRs were found in many individuals. A total of 150 to 200 TCR beta chains were listed by the study as associated with cytomegalovirus. HLA typing was unavailable for some donors at each locus, so association tests used only the typed subset. For the cohort, immune exposure information was limited to CMV serostatus. A few of the identified cytomegalovirus-associated TCR beta chains were confirmed in vitro to be specific for cytomegalovirus antigens. The earlier analysis of approximately 590 of the donors excluded 15 to 20 rarely observed V segments, including chromosome 9 orphons, because counts were too low. In a later analysis, the rate of TCR association differed among HLA loci, with DRB1 alleles having the most associated TCRs and HLA-C alleles having the fewest. A later analysis reported that several top co-occurrence clusters appeared linked to parvovirus B19, influenza, CMV and Epstein-Barr virus. In a later genetic analysis, a missense DCLRE1C variant was associated with V-gene and J-gene trimming of TCR beta chains, and the association was replicated in an independent cohort. The cohort was sequenced for TCR beta chains only, and without alpha or paired-chain data the features that could be detected were limited. A cluster of highly shared sequence variants was judged likely to be a technical artifact of the sequencing pipeline. Presence/absence analyses assumed roughly uniform sequencing depth across donors, an assumption that may not hold. In an earlier analysis of about 600 of the donors, most TCR beta V segments appeared in productive rearrangements about 87% or about 30% of the time, broadly matching IMGT annotations. In a later analysis, most CMV-associated TCR beta chains were found to appear HLA-restricted, with HLA associations seemingly driven largely by CMV exposure. At a false discovery rate of 0.05, a later analysis linked around 15,000 TCR beta sequences to specific HLA alleles. According to a later genetic analysis, donors in an Asian-associated ancestry cluster had fewer N-insertions in productive TCRs than the approximately 650-donor mean. The classifier was reported to diagnose cytomegalovirus status with high specificity and sensitivity in both the original cohort and the validation cohort. Linkage disequilibrium might explain the correlated functional status among segregating V segments, but an unknown experimental factor could not be ruled out. Compared with equally common non-associated chains, HLA-associated TCR beta chains in a later analysis were more clonally expanded and had lower generation probabilities. The authors suggested that the approach could potentially be generalized to other disease states and immunological phenotypes. A further reported finding was that TCR beta sequences accurately predicted the HLA-A and HLA-B alleles for most subjects in the first cohort. Some IMGT-functional V segments, including TRBV6-2 and TRBV6-3, could not be distinguished by the 87-base-pair reads and were therefore excluded.

The clonotype originates from a man aged 40-50 years in good health and CMV-seropositive. The rearrangement joined TRBV21-1 to TRBJ2-7; the table's D call of TRBD2 was not tested on the DNA. TRBV21-1 corresponds to a pseudogene. The material sequenced was PBMCs. The sequence in DNA is TGTGCCAGCAGCGACGGGACTCCCCTCTACGAGCAGTACTTC. It codes for CASSDGTPLYEQYF.